This T cell receptor (beta chain) emerged from a study of beta chain features in type 1 diabetes. This clone has just one count. Antigen unknown. General study results and limits: Patients showed naive, central memory and Treg TCRB repertoires that appeared more similar than those of healthy donors. Moderately but significantly shorter TCRB CDR3s were found in Type 1 diabetes patients in all four CD4+ subsets. Short templates might get an advantage during PCR, and this would be equal in patients and controls.

The authors sorted CD4+ naive, central memory, regulatory and stem cell-like memory cells via CD45RO/CCR7/CD25/CD127/CD95/CD27. Expressed TCRB transcripts were sequenced because the entire RNA isolate underwent reverse transcription. The protocol was immunoSEQ multiplex PCR, while the TCRdb copy is restricted to in-frame clones and leaves out a portion. The data contain roughly 150,000 clones, around 63% of them singletons. Trimming stripped 4 bases from V and 0 bases from J, with 14 bases between. The CDR3 sequence is 16 residues long. The germline V gene has CDR1 SGHDT and CDR2 YYEEEE. Sequencing was done on a sample of naive CD4+ T cells from blood. The source is a man aged 25 to 45 with type 1 diabetes. The chain carries TRBV5-6 and TRBJ2-1, with TRBD1 as a possible D gene (6 bases). In DNA form, the CDR3 reads TGTGCCAGCAGCAAAACAGGGAAAAGCTCCTACAATGAGCAGTTCTTC. Protein product: CASSKTGKSSYNEQFF.